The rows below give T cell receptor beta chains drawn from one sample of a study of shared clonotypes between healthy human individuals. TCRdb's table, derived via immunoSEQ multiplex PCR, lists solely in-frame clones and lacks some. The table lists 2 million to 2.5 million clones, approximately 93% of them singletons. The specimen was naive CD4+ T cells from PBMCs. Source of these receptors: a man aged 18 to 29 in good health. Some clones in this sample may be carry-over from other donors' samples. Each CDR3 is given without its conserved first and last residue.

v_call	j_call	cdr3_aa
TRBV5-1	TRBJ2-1	ASSLDGQAYNEQF
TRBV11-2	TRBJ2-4	ASSLTQGAGVKNIQY
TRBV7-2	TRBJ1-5	ASSLGAFGPQH
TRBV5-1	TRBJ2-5	ASSLAGLAGTEETQY
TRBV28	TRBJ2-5	ASIGTGGQETQY
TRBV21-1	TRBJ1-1	ASSTLTRGDEAF
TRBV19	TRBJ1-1	ASSIGGEAF
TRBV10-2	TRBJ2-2	ASSEGHATPGELF
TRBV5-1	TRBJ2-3	ASSTAGGWRADTQY
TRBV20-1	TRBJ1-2	SAGAGN
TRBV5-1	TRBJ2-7	ASSLGTLREQY
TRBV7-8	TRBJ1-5	ASSKDSRNQPQH
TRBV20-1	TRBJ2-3	SERGPQSQY
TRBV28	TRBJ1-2	ASSLGDRVSGGYT
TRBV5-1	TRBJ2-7	ASSTGTRAYEQY
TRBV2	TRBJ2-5	ASSQYRVQETQY
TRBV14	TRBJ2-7	ASSQEPTKYYEQY
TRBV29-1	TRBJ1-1	SVETRALNTEAF
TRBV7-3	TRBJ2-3	ASSLGYTDTQY
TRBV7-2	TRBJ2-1	ASSIGTVAGEQF
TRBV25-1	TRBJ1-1	ASSNTGNTEAF
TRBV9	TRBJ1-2	ASSAGTAKGGYT
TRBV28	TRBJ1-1	ASSLPQGGTEAF
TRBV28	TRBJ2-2	ASSSQKRTSGNTGELF
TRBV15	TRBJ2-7	ATSKGVQYEQY
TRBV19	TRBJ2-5	ASSIVQGQETQY
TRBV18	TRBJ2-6	ASRSGLSGANVLT
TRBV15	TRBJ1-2	ATSSANYGYT